The sequence of this T cell receptor (beta chain) was determined in a study of T-cell reconstitution after alpha-beta-depleted transplantation in children. In its sample, this clonotype was seen many times. Unique molecular identifiers were incorporated into the prepared TCRbeta library. Via MiXCR, TCRdb re-called the PCR reads, giving one row per CDR3 protein. The sample has around 240,000 distinct CDR3 sequences; 9.7% are singletons. V shed 9 bases and J shed 2 bases, with 17 bases lying between them. The CDR3 loop spans 15 amino acids. Germline assignment: CDR1 ENHRY and CDR2 SYGVKD. The source was PBMCs from the stem cell graft donor, collected from the stem cell graft. The clonotype was recovered from a human donor who donated a stem cell graft to a child with SCID. The chain is built from TRBV10-3 and TRBJ1-5, with a tentative D call TRBD1 (5 bases). CDR3 residues: CAIAAQQGGNQPQHF. As DNA, the CDR3 is TGTGCCATAGCAGCACAGCAGGGAGGCAATCAGCCCCAGCATTTT.